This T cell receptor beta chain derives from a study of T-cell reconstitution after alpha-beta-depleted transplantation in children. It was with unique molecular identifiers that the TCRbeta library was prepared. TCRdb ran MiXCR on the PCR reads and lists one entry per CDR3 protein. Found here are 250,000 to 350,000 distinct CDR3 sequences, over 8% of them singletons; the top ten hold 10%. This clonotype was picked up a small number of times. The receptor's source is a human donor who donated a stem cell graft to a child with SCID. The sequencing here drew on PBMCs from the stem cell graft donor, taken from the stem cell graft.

This chain's CDR3 is CSARDWQGTYEQYF. CDR3 bases: TGCAGTGCTAGAGATTGGCAGGGAACCTACGAGCAGTACTTC. This sequence joins TRBV20-1 and TRBJ2-7, with TRBD1 as a possible D gene (5 bases). Germline V CDR1 and CDR2: DFQATT, SNEGSKA (reference sequence). CDR3 size: 14 residues. The V end was cut by 0 bases, the J end by 2 bases, with 11 bases between.